This passage covers 22 T cell receptor beta chains from one sample sequenced in a study of beta chain features in type 1 diabetes listed by TCRdb under 2018. Library preparation employed the immunoSEQ multiplex PCR assay. All of the isolated RNA was reverse transcribed with the High Capacity cDNA Reverse Transcription Kit, so expressed TCRB transcripts were sequenced. TCRdb provides this immuneACCESS table in a form limited to in-frame rearrangements. Some clones are lacking; in checked studies, under half of them reflect an unresolved V gene, and why the rest are absent is not known. The sample profile shows 300,000 to 400,000 clones; 9.6% of them were found once. The ten largest make up roughly 0.54% of the sample. Their cognate antigens are unknown. Study-wide findings and limitations: In all four CD4+ subsets, TCRB CDR3 length was moderately but significantly shorter in type 1 diabetes patients.

Input material: central memory CD4+ T cells from blood. The receptors stem from a man under 40 with type 1 diabetes.

The chain uses TRBV5-6 and TRBJ1-2, with D possibly matching TRBD1 (5 bases). The V and J ends lost 4 bases and 4 bases respectively, with 14 bases between them. This CDR3 is 14 amino acids long. The germline V gene has CDR1 SGHDT and CDR2 YYEEEE. The CDR3 nucleotides read TGTGCCAGCAGCATAGCCGGGGCCAGCTATGGCTACACCTTC. This codes for CASSIAGASYGYTF. The variable domain in full, with the rest retrieved from reference TRBV5-6 and TRBJ1-2, is DAGVTQSPTHLIKTRGQQVTLRCSPKSGHDTVSWYQQALGQGPQFIFQYYEEEERQRGNFPDRFSGHQFPNYSSELNVNALLLGDSALYLCASSIAGASYGYTFGSGTRLTVV.

This clone has a handful of counts. This chain joins TRBV18 and TRBJ2-5; D remains ambiguous. In germline, CDR1 is KGHSH, CDR2 LQKENI. This CDR3 region has 14 residues. Trimming left V 5 bases short and J 2 bases short, with 12 bases between. The CDR3 loop reads CASSFAGGQETQYF. In DNA, the CDR3 is TGTGCCAGCTCATTTGCAGGCGGACAAGAGACCCAGTACTTC.

The rearrangement links TRBV7-2 to TRBJ1-5, with D possibly being TRBD1 (5 bases). Germline CDR1 is SGHTA and CDR2 is FQGNSA. CDR3 length: 13 amino acids. Trimming stripped 2 bases from V and 10 bases from J, with 12 bases between. The CDR3 bases are TGTGCCAGCAGCTTACGGAGGGGCGTCCCCCAGCATTTT. Translation gives CASSLRRGVPQHF.

The chain carries TRBV2 and TRBJ2-7; 9 bases are a match to TRBD1. Germline CDR1 is SNHLY and CDR2 is FYNNEI. The V segment lost 6 bases and the J segment 5 bases; nucleotides outside the gene matches: 11. This CDR3 has 15 amino acids. For the CDR3, the DNA is TGTGCCAGCAGGGGGGACAGGGTAGCTGAAAACGAGCAGTACTTC. As protein: CASRGDRVAENEQYF.

V gene TRBV6-1 combines with J gene TRBJ1-5; 8 nucleotides match TRBD1. Germline V lookup: CDR1 MNHNS, CDR2 SASEGT. The junction had 5 bases not matched to a gene; V was cut back by 4 bases and J by 0 bases. The CDR3 is made up of 16 amino acids. CDR3 amino acids: CASSGTGSNSNQPQHF. In DNA form, the CDR3 reads TGTGCCAGCAGTGGGACAGGGAGCAATAGCAATCAGCCCCAGCATTTT.

This clone showed up just a few times. The chain recombines TRBV6-5 with TRBJ1-1, with a tentative D call TRBD1 (6 bases). The CDR3 covers 11 residues. Germline CDR1 reads MNHEY; CDR2 reads SVGAGI. Trimming pared 6 bases from V and 5 bases from J, leaving 7 bases between. The CDR3 here is CASRGTTEAFF. The CDR3 coding sequence is TGTGCCAGCAGGGGGACAACTGAAGCTTTCTTT.

This clone was seen ten or more times. The chain couples TRBV2 to TRBJ1-5; D is possibly TRBD1 (5 bases). V lost 6 bases and J 0 bases, leaving 9 bases between the germline ends. Germline values: CDR1 SNHLY, CDR2 FYNNEI. This CDR3 has 14 amino acids. CDR3 bases: TGTGCCAGCAGACAGGATTATAGCAATCAGCCCCAGCATTTT. As protein: CASRQDYSNQPQHF. The variable domain in full, completed from reference TRBV2 and TRBJ1-5, reads EPEVTQTPSHQVTQMGQEVILRCVPISNHLYFYWYRQILGQKVEFLVSFYNNEISEKSEIFDDQFSVERPDGSNFTLKIRSTKLEDSAMYFCASRQDYSNQPQHFGDGTRLSIL.

This chain uses TRBV15 with TRBJ2-7, with a possible D match to TRBD2 (6 bases). The CDR3 totals 17 residues. V was shortened by 1 base and J by 5 bases, with 21 bases between the two germline ends. Germline CDR1 and CDR2: LNHNV and YYDKDF (reference sequence). The CDR3 DNA reads as TGTGCCACCAGCAGAGGCTTTAGCGGACAAGTTCTGCACGAGCAGTACTTC. The encoded protein is CATSRGFSGQVLHEQYF.

The genes are TRBV11-3 and TRBJ2-1; D remains unclear. This CDR3 has 17 amino acids. Germline V CDR1 and CDR2: SGHNT, YENEEA. Trimming took 1 base from V and 1 from J, leaving 14 bases between them. The CDR3 nucleotides are TGTGCCAGCAGCTTAGGAGGATCGAGCCCTTCCTACAATGAGCAGTTCTTC. It yields the protein CASSLGGSSPSYNEQFF.

The chain combines TRBV10-3 with TRBJ1-4; 7 bases are a match to TRBD1. The germline CDR1 and CDR2 sequences are ENHRY and SYGVKD. Trimming removed 4 bases from V and 4 bases from J; junction bases left unmatched: 3. The CDR3 covers 14 residues. CDR3 residues: CAISGDSFNEKLFF. DNA of the CDR3: TGTGCCATCAGTGGGGACAGCTTTAATGAAAAACTGTTTTTT.

This clone was recorded a few times. The chain has TRBV14 and TRBJ2-7; weak D call: TRBD1 (6 bases). The CDR3 is 12 amino acids. Germline V gene sequence: CDR1 SGHDN, CDR2 FVKESK. Trimming shortened V by 4 bases and J by 9 bases, and 13 bases separated the two germline ends. CDR3 sequence (DNA): TGTGCCAGCAGCCCGTCCGGGACATGGCAGTACTTC. It codes for CASSPSGTWQYF.

This clone was found a few times. The CDR3: CASSPTGLNTEAFF. For the CDR3, the DNA is TGTGCCAGCAGCCCGACAGGTTTGAACACTGAAGCTTTCTTT. The rearrangement joins TRBV7-9 to TRBJ1-1; the D gene is possibly TRBD1 (6 bases). This CDR3 is 14 amino acids long. The germline V gene encodes CDR1 SEHNR and CDR2 FQNEAQ (reference sequence). Trimming cost V 5 bases and J 0 bases, with 10 bases left between them.

In this sample, this clone turned up many times. The J gene is TRBJ2-5, the V gene TRBV7-9; weak D call: TRBD2 (6 bases). This CDR3 spans 14 amino acids. Germline CDR1 reads SEHNR; CDR2 reads FQNEAQ (reference sequence). Trimming took 5 bases from V and 5 from J, leaving 15 bases between them. The DNA for the CDR3 is TGTGCCAGCAGCCCCCGAGCGGGTGCGGAGACCCAGTACTTC. It yields the protein CASSPRAGAETQYF.

The genes are TRBV19 and TRBJ2-1; no clear D gene. V lost 7 bases and J lost 6, with 10 bases in between. The CDR3 totals 12 residues. CDR1 and CDR2 (germline): LNHDA, SQIVND (reference sequence). CDR3 bases: TGTGCCAGTACTAGTTGGCCCAATGAGCAGTTCTTC. Residues: CASTSWPNEQFF.

The chain links TRBV28 to TRBJ1-1, with D perhaps TRBD1 (6 bases). Trimming took 6 bases from V and 5 from J, leaving 19 bases between them. CDR3 size: 15 residues. Germline lookup yields CDR1 MDHEN and CDR2 SYDVKM. Here the CDR3 reads CASSPGGGGGTEAFF. The CDR3 region has the DNA TGTGCCAGCAGCCCCGGTGGAGGGGGTGGAACTGAAGCTTTCTTT.

This clone appeared a few times. The chain couples TRBV11-2 to TRBJ2-6; tentatively, D is TRBD1 (6 bases). V was cut by 6 bases and J by 0 bases, with 21 bases left in between. The CDR3 length is 19 residues. Germline V gene sequence: CDR1 SGHAT, CDR2 FQNNGV. The CDR3 here is CASRGDSGQTISGANVLTF. In DNA form, the CDR3 reads TGTGCCAGCAGAGGAGACTCGGGACAAACGATCTCTGGGGCCAACGTCCTGACTTTC.

This clone has ten or more counts. The chain employs TRBV27 and TRBJ1-1; unclear D gene. The CDR3 is made up of 14 amino acids. Germline CDR1 and CDR2: MNHEY and SMNVEV (reference sequence). The V and J ends lost 5 bases and 3 bases respectively, with 13 bases between them. The DNA for the CDR3 is TGTGCCAGCAGTGTCGGACTACCCTACACTGAAGCTTTCTTT. This gives the protein CASSVGLPYTEAFF.

This clone was seen a handful of times. The DNA for the CDR3 is TGTGCCAGCAGCGGGACAGCCTCCTATGGCTACACCTTC. Protein sequence: CASSGTASYGYTF. The J gene is TRBJ1-2, the V gene TRBV27, with 7 positions matching TRBD1. This CDR3 region has 13 residues. In germline, CDR1 is MNHEY, CDR2 SMNVEV (reference sequence). With V trimmed by 6 bases and J by 4 bases, 5 bases remained unmatched.

This clone has just a few counts. The chain links TRBV5-1 to TRBJ2-4; D is possibly TRBD1 or TRBD2 (5 bases each). Looked up from germline, CDR1 is SGHRS and CDR2 is YFSETQ. V gave up 0 bases and J gave up 6 bases, with 13 bases separating them. CDR3 length equals 15 residues. The CDR3 is CASSLDWGSGNIQYF. CDR3 DNA: TGCGCCAGCAGCTTGGACTGGGGGAGCGGAAACATTCAGTACTTC.

The chain has TRBV27 and TRBJ1-5, with TRBD1 matching over 10 bases. V was pared by 3 bases and J by 7 bases, with 6 bases of the junction left unmatched. The CDR3 loop spans 15 amino acids. The germline CDR1 and CDR2 sequences are MNHEY and SMNVEV (reference sequence). This chain's CDR3 is CASSFGTGAEQPQHF. The CDR3 DNA reads as TGTGCCAGCAGTTTTGGGACAGGGGCGGAGCAGCCCCAGCATTTT.

This clone has only a few counts. This chain joins TRBV5-1 and TRBJ2-6; no clear D gene. CDR1 and CDR2 (germline): SGHRS, YFSETQ. Trimming removed 0 bases from V and 1 base from J, with 8 bases in between. The CDR3 loop spans 16 amino acids. The CDR3 sequence: CASSLAMGSGANVLTF. CDR3 DNA sequence: TGCGCCAGCAGCTTGGCCATGGGATCTGGGGCCAACGTCCTGACTTTC.

This clone was detected only a few times. The J gene is TRBJ1-1, the V gene TRBV25-1; D unresolved. With 8 bases removed from V and 7 bases from J, the gap between germline ends came to 17 bases. This CDR3 has 13 amino acids. Germline loops: CDR1 MGHDK, CDR2 SYGVNS. This CDR3 is CASGSSGSSEAFF. The CDR3 DNA follows: TGTGCCAGCGGTTCCTCCGGGAGTAGTGAAGCTTTCTTT. The full variable domain, its missing parts supplied by reference TRBV25-1 and TRBJ1-1, is EADIYQTPRYLVIGTGKKITLECSQTMGHDKMYWYQQDPGMELHLIHYSYGVNSTEKGDLSSESTVSRIRTEHFPLTLESARPSHTSQYLCASGSSGSSEAFFGQGTRLTVV.